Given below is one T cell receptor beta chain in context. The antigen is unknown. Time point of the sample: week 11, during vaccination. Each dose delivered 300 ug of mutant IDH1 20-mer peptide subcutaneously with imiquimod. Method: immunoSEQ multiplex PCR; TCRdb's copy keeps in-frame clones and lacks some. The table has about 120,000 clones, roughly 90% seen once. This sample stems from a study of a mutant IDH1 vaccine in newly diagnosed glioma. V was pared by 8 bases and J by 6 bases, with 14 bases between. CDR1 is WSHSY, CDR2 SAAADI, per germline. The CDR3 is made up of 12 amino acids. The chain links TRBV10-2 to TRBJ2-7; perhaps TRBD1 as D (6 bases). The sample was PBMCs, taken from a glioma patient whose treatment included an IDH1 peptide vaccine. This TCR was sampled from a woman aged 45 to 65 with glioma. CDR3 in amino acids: CASGRGEREQYF. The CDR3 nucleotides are TGCGCCAGCGGCAGGGGAGAACGCGAGCAGTACTTC.